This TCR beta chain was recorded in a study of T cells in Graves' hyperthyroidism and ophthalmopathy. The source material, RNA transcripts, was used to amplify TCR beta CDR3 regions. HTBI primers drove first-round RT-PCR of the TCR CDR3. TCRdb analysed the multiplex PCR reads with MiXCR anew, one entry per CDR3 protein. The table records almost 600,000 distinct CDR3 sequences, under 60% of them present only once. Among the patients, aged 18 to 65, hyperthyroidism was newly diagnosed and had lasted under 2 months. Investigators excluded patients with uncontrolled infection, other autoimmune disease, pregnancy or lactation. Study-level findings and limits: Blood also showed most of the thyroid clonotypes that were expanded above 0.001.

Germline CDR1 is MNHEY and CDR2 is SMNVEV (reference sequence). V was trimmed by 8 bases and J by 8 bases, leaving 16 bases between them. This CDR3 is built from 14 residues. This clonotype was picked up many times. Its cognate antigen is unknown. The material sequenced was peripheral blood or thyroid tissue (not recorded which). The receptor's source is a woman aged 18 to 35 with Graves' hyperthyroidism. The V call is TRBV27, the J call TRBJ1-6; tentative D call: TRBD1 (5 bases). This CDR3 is CASPAGGRDSPLHF. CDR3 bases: TGTGCCAGCCCTGCGGGGGGGAGAGATTCACCCCTCCACTTT.